The present T cell receptor beta chain was sequenced within a study of cytomegalovirus exposure and HLA in healthy donors (dated by TCRdb to about 2017). Background on the whole study: In an earlier analysis of roughly 590 of the donors, less than 350 Gb of sequence data and approximately 120 million unique TCR beta sequences from about 190 million T cells were reported. About 320 gigabases of sequencing data and 78 million or so unique TCR sequences were included in an early release covering about 700 HLA-typed donors. Of the approximately 400 genotyped donors, 65% to 90% fell in the genetic ancestry cluster associated with self-reported Caucasian donors. The study aimed to test whether signatures of past pathogen exposure could be identified by cataloging public T cell receptors. The T cell repertoires of around 730 subjects were profiled by immunosequencing and related to cytomegalovirus serostatus. Besides the first cohort of approximately 670 subjects, a separate validation cohort made up of over a hundred different subjects was used. To predict cytomegalovirus infection status, the study combined high-throughput TCR immunosequencing, statistical association of individual TCRs with disease status, and machine learning. A later analysis re-analyzed previously published TCR beta repertoires from 550 to 700 donors and added high-resolution HLA genotyping to study TCR occurrence patterns. In the later analysis, no new phenotypic data were used to find candidate immune exposures; instead, reliance was placed on TCR beta sequences and their occurrence across donors. An earlier analysis of more than 450 of the donors used high-throughput TCR beta sequencing to judge whether each TCR beta V gene segment behaved as functional or pseudogenic. Donor age, sex, ethnicity and CMV serostatus were compiled alongside the repertoire data. A later genetic analysis took genome-wide SNP genotypes for about three fifths of the roughly 700 donors and used that subset as a discovery cohort. All discovery cohort repertoires had been generated using a single sequencing platform. HLA typing included class I and class II loci at four-digit resolution. The number of donors typed differed by locus, with roughly 620-640 for A, B, C, DRB1 and DQB1, over 500 for DQA1, some 570 for DPA1, and approximately 470 for DPB1. Because of strong linkage in the cohort, roughly five DR-DQ haplotypes were treated as single units for association and clustering. Across approximately 420 genotyped donors of the cohort, an average of about 200,000 unique TCR beta nucleotide sequences per donor were sequenced, and around 20% of those sequences were non-productive. What the study reported, not specific to this receptor: A later genetic analysis reported fewer N-insertions in productive TCRs among donors in an Asian-associated ancestry cluster than the roughly 650-donor mean. The authors suggested that the approach could potentially be generalized to other disease states and immunological phenotypes. In vitro tests confirmed that three of the cytomegalovirus-associated TCR beta chains recognize cytomegalovirus antigens. Presence/absence analyses assumed roughly uniform sequencing depth across donors, an assumption that may not hold. Because HLA typing was missing for some donors at each locus, association tests included only the typed subset. Strong co-occurrence of HLA alleles, especially DR and DQ, made assigning TCR associations to individual alleles difficult. Linkage disequilibrium might explain the correlated functional status among segregating V segments, but an unknown experimental factor could not be excluded. While some public TCRs were present in many individuals, most TCR sequences turned up only very rarely across donors. Because the 87-base-pair reads could not distinguish some IMGT-functional V segments, including TRBV6-2 and TRBV6-3, those segments were excluded. In a later analysis, several top co-occurrence clusters were reported to appear linked to parvovirus B19, influenza, CMV and Epstein-Barr virus. According to a later analysis, TCR association rates differed among HLA loci, with DRB1 alleles showing the most associated TCRs and HLA-C alleles showing the fewest. A later analysis found that most CMV-associated TCR beta chains appeared HLA-restricted, with HLA associations seemingly driven largely by CMV exposure. The study gave a list of under 200 TCR beta chains associated with cytomegalovirus. For the cohort, immune exposure information was limited to CMV serostatus. A cluster of highly shared sequence variants was judged likely to be a technical artifact of the sequencing pipeline. In both the original and validation cohorts, the classifier was reported to diagnose cytomegalovirus status with high specificity and sensitivity. In an earlier analysis of approximately 590 of the donors, most TCR beta V segments appeared in productive rearrangements about 90% or about 30% of the time, broadly matching IMGT annotations. This cohort had only TCR beta chains sequenced, and the lack of alpha or paired-chain data limited which features could be detected. An association between a missense DCLRE1C variant and V-gene and J-gene trimming of TCR beta chains was found in a later genetic analysis and replicated in an independent cohort. Because counts were too low, some 16 rarely observed V segments, including chromosome 9 orphons, were excluded from the earlier analysis of 587 of the donors. At a false discovery rate of 0.05, a later analysis linked some 18,000 TCR beta sequences to specific HLA alleles. In a later analysis, HLA-associated TCR beta chains were found to be more clonally expanded and to have lower generation probabilities than equally common non-associated chains. A further reported finding was that TCR beta sequences accurately predicted the HLA-A and HLA-B alleles for most subjects in the first cohort.

Concerning this clone: Its antigen is currently not known. Base qualities are not recorded, but no much larger clone differs from it by a single base.

The cohort was made up of approximately 670 healthy bone marrow donors. Cohort members were all nominally healthy when sampled, although unrecorded immune exposures were likely present. The donor was CMV seropositive and was included in the group of approximately 300 seropositive cohort members. Every donor gave a peripheral blood sample, and the peripheral blood mononuclear cells from that sample were used for TCR beta sequencing. Genomic DNA extraction from the blood cell samples was performed with the Qiagen DNeasy Blood Extraction Kit. The germline V gene yields SGHRS for CDR1 and YFSETQ for CDR2. The CDR3 has 16 amino acids, counting the end cysteine and phenylalanine. The entry retains the CDR3 DNA only, 48 bases that are in frame from base 1. Germline trimming: 1 base from V, 8 bases from J; junction bases outside gene matches: 8. Libraries were prepared through the immunoSEQ multiplex PCR assay. The multiplex PCR relied on a mix of 60 forward primers for TCR Vbeta segments and 13 reverse primers for TCR Jbeta segments. Amplification of the CDR3 region of rearranged TCR beta genes was performed with a multiplex PCR assay on genomic DNA. On the Illumina HiSeq System, the amplified TCR beta libraries were sequenced as 87-base-pair reads. Concerning the study's data processing: In a later analysis, tens of millions of unique TCR beta chains were counted across the roughly 670 repertoires, and about 9.9 million of these chains were shared by at least two donors. A nearest-neighbor algorithm error-corrected the raw reads and collapsed the reads into unique sequences, merging closely related sequences to remove PCR and sequencing errors. Alignment of CDR3 sequences to IMGT reference sequences was used to assign V, D and J gene segments. For a sequence to be retained, a match of at least six nucleotides to both a V gene segment and a J gene segment was required. A rearrangement was called productive if the CDR3 had no stop codons and remained in frame with V and J, and every other rearrangement was called non-productive. CDR3 was defined according to IMGT convention as the region running from the second conserved V-encoded cysteine to the conserved J-encoded phenylalanine. In an earlier analysis of approximately 590 of the donors, sequences lacking an unambiguous match to a single V gene segment were excluded. An earlier analysis of about 590 of the donors classified V segments as functional when productive rearrangements were above 56.7% and as segregating when the standard deviation between donors was above 5%. A statistical classification framework was developed to diagnose cytomegalovirus status using the catalog of TCR beta chain sequences. In a later analysis, V and J genes were assigned by comparing TCR nucleotide sequences against IMGT/GENE-DB human TR gene sequences. The TCRdist pipeline was used in a later analysis to assign CDR3 sequences and most-parsimonious VDJ recombination scenarios. In a later analysis, each TCR beta chain was defined by its CDR3 amino acid sequence together with its V-gene family, and reads without a unique V-gene family were excluded. In a later analysis, fewer than 600 highly shared, low-generation-probability nucleotide sequences were removed to address suspected cross-contamination and a sequencing artifact. In a later analysis, a clonal expansion index for each public chain was calculated from normalized within-repertoire ranks of inferred template counts. A later analysis computed generation probabilities with a VDJ recombination model fitted to out-of-frame rearrangements, and checked the results against IGoR. Hypergeometric tests were used in a later analysis to score TCR-TCR, TCR-HLA and TCR-CMV co-occurrence, with a repertoire-size bias correction applied to the TCR pairs. To estimate false discovery rates, a later analysis permuted the HLA or CMV assignments 20 times. In a later analysis, co-occurring TCRs were grouped with DBSCAN, and TCRdist sequence similarity was added when clustering was performed within HLA-allele-positive subsets. Co-occurrence clustering excluded repertoires with fewer than 30,000 or more than 120,000 public chains, plus five with anomalous nucleotide sharing. TCRdb took over this immuneACCESS table, retaining in-frame rearrangements with V and J assigned. Such tables are incomplete; in checked studies, under half of the missing clones stem from an unresolved V gene, and the remainder is unexplained. For V, J and clone size, that table is used; D and trimming come from the DNA. For this sample the table gives under 200,000 clones, of which 75% to 80% were detected only once. The ten largest clones capture 11% to 15% of the sample.

The receptor was isolated from a man between 45 and 60 years old in good health and CMV-seropositive. Input material: PBMCs. The sequence links TRBV5-1 to TRBJ1-6, with 8 junctional bases fitting TRBD1. The DNA sequence reads TGCGCCAGCAGCTTGCCATTGCCGGACAGGGATTCACCCCTCCACTTT. It encodes CASSLPLPDRDSPLHF. Reference TRBV5-1 and TRBJ1-6 proteins supply the regions before and after the CDR3; the full variable domain is: KAGVTQTPRYLIKTRGQQVTLSCSPISGHRSVSWYQQTPGQGLQFLFEYFSETQRNKGNFPGRFSGRQFSNSRSEMNVSTLELGDSALYLCASSLPLPDRDSPLHFGNGTRLTVT.